This TCR beta chain was retrieved from a study of a mutant IDH1 vaccine in newly diagnosed glioma. The time point was: week 11, during vaccination. Doses of 300 ug of mutant IDH1 20-mer peptide were given with topical imiquimod. The repertoire was sequenced with immunoSEQ multiplex PCR; TCRdb's copy has only in-frame clones and lacks some. Here the sample spans some 60,000 clones, roughly 80% being singletons. The CDR3 loop spans 14 amino acids. Germline V gives CDR1 MNHEY, CDR2 SMNVEV (reference sequence). V lost 4 bases to trimming and J lost 5 bases; unmatched junction nucleotides: 5. Comments on this clone: Its antigen is not known.

This sequence was found in a man younger than 45 with glioma. The chain joins TRBV27 to TRBJ1-1; 9 bases match TRBD1. The sequencing here drew on PBMCs, taken from a glioma patient whose treatment included an IDH1 peptide vaccine. CDR3 loop: CASSYRTGVTEAFF. DNA for the CDR3: TGTGCCAGCAGTTATCGGACAGGGGTGACTGAAGCTTTCTTT.